What follows are 28 T cell receptor beta chains derived from one specimen sequenced in a study of T cells in Graves' hyperthyroidism and ophthalmopathy. The source material, RNA transcripts, was used to amplify TCR beta CDR3 regions. The HTBI primer set was used in a first-round RT-PCR of the TCR CDR3. TCRdb passed the multiplex PCR reads through MiXCR, listing each CDR3 protein once. The sample has about 410,000 distinct CDR3 sequences, about 15% seen once. Sequenced material: blood. The source of these receptors is a man younger than 30 with Graves' ophthalmopathy.

As regards this clonotype: This sequence may be a read error, since a much larger clone differs from it by one base. The missing conserved phenylalanine or tryptophan at the end of this CDR3 makes a read error likely. The chain links TRBV11-2 to TRBJ1-2, with no clear D. Per the germline V gene, CDR1 is SGHAT and CDR2 is FQNNGV. The CDR3 is 14 amino acids. V was pared by 2 bases and J by 1 base, with 8 bases between. Here the CDR3 reads CASSLQTLNYGYTY. The CDR3 DNA sequence: TGTGCCAGCAGCTTACAAACCCTTAACTATGGCTACACCTAC.

The V and J genes are TRBV28 and TRBJ2-3; 8 bases align to TRBD2. Germline lookup yields CDR1 MDHEN and CDR2 SYDVKM. The CDR3 loop spans 16 amino acids. Unmatched junction bases numbered 11, after V lost 3 bases and J lost 6 bases. CDR3 sequence (DNA): TGTGCCAGCAGTTTCCCACTAGCGGCTAATTTCGATACGCAGTATTTT. The encoded protein is CASSFPLAANFDTQYF.

This clonotype was counted ten times or more. The gene calls are TRBV10-3 and TRBJ2-1; 9 bases match TRBD2. CDR1 is ENHRY and CDR2 is SYGVKD in the germline V gene. CDR3 length equals 15 residues. V dropped 4 bases and J dropped 9; count of bases not matched to a gene: 10. Here the CDR3 reads CAISGQAGGPSEQFF. The CDR3 DNA is TGTGCCATCAGTGGCCAGGCGGGAGGGCCCTCTGAGCAGTTCTTC.

This clonotype occurred many times. The chain recombines TRBV20-1 with TRBJ1-4; D is uncertain. The CDR3 runs 13 residues. V lost 3 bases and J lost 3, with 8 bases in between. Per the germline V gene, CDR1 is DFQATT and CDR2 is SNEGSKA (reference sequence). The CDR3 is CSARKVPNEKLFF. The CDR3, as DNA: TGCAGTGCTAGGAAGGTCCCTAATGAAAAACTGTTTTTT.

This clonotype was seen at least ten times. The chain employs TRBV5-1 and TRBJ2-3, with 8 bases lining up with TRBD1. Unmatched junction bases numbered 2, after V lost 3 bases and J lost 2 bases. CDR1 SGHRS and CDR2 YFSETQ come from the germline V gene. The CDR3 sequence is 14 residues long. As DNA, the CDR3 is TGCGCCAGCAGCTGGACAGGGTTCACAGATACGCAGTATTTT. Its protein is CASSWTGFTDTQYF.

In its sample, this clonotype was seen many times. The V gene is TRBV6-2 or TRBV6-3, the J gene TRBJ2-5; D remains ambiguous. This CDR3 has 12 residues. V dropped 6 bases and J dropped 1 base, with 6 bases sitting between them. Germline assignment: CDR1 MNHEY and CDR2 SVGEGT. The CDR3 here is CASSVLQETQYF. CDR3 DNA: TGTGCCAGCAGCGTACTCCAAGAGACCCAGTACTTC.

This clonotype was found many times. The J gene is TRBJ2-6, the V gene TRBV28, with 7 bases that match TRBD1. The germline V gene has CDR1 MDHEN and CDR2 SYDVKM. The CDR3 spans 18 residues. Trimming at V came to 6 bases and at J to 1 base, leaving 12 bases not matched to a gene. CDR3 protein: CASSPIGAGGSGANVLTF. The CDR3 nucleotides read TGTGCCAGCAGCCCGATAGGGGCAGGGGGTTCTGGGGCCAACGTCCTGACTTTC.

This clonotype was seen ten or more times. This chain connects TRBV24-1 to TRBJ2-1, with TRBD2 identical over 9 bases. Trimming took 4 bases from V and 10 from J; bases not matched to a gene: 7. Germline assignment: CDR1 KGHDR and CDR2 SFDVKD. The CDR3 consists of 14 residues. DNA for the CDR3: TGTGCCACCAGTGAAACCGGGACTAGCCAAGAGCAGTTCTTC. It is translated as CATSETGTSQEQFF.

This clonotype was detected many times. For the CDR3, the DNA is TGTGCCAGCAGCCTTAGACAGGATCCCCTGGGAGGCTACACCTTC. It specifies CASSLRQDPLGGYTF. This sequence joins TRBV7-9 and TRBJ1-2; D might be TRBD1 (6 bases). V lost 5 bases to trimming and J lost 8 bases, with 21 bases between them. The CDR3 is 15 residues long. The germline gives CDR1 SEHNR, CDR2 FQNEAQ (reference sequence).

The rearrangement links TRBV4-1 to TRBJ1-4; TRBD1 matches 7 bases. V lost 0 bases to trimming and J lost 8 bases; unmatched junction nucleotides: 6. The germline V gene has CDR1 MGHRA and CDR2 YSYEKL. This CDR3 comprises 15 residues. The CDR3 nucleotides are TGCGCCAGCAGCCAAGAAGGAAGGGACAGCGAAAAACTGTTTTTT. Its protein is CASSQEGRDSEKLFF.

The rearrangement uses TRBV4-1 and TRBJ2-1; tentatively, D is TRBD1 (6 bases). Germline-derived CDR1 and CDR2 are MGHRA and YSYEKL. CDR3 length: 19 residues. Trimming removed 2 bases from V and 1 base from J, with 21 bases in between. Here the CDR3 reads CASSQIDGLGGASYNEQFF. Here the CDR3 DNA reads TGCGCCAGCAGCCAAATAGATGGGCTAGGGGGTGCGTCCTACAATGAGCAGTTCTTC.

The chain joins TRBV3-1 to TRBJ1-6; D unclear. V lost 1 base to trimming and J lost 9 bases, with 10 bases between them. Germline V gene lookup returns CDR1 LGHDT and CDR2 YNNKEL (reference sequence). The CDR3 totals 14 residues. CDR3 amino acids: CASSQGTRISPLHF. The CDR3 nucleotides read TGTGCCAGCAGCCAAGGCACGAGGATTTCACCCCTCCACTTT. The full variable domain, rest sourced from reference TRBV3-1 and TRBJ1-6, is DTAVSQTPKYLVTQMGNDKSIKCEQNLGHDTMYWYKQDSKKFLKIMFSYNNKELIINETVPNRFSPKSPDKAHLNLHINSLELGDSAVYFCASSQGTRISPLHFGNGTRLTVT.

This clonotype came up many times. The gene calls are TRBV4-2 and TRBJ2-1, with a possible D match to TRBD2 (5 bases). This CDR3 contains 14 residues. With 0 bases removed from V and 10 bases from J, the gap between germline ends came to 13 bases. Germline lookup yields CDR1 LGHNA and CDR2 YNFKEQ. The CDR3 spells CASSQDEGGREQFF. DNA of the CDR3: TGTGCCAGCAGCCAAGACGAGGGCGGAAGGGAGCAGTTCTTC.

This clonotype was recorded many times. The chain couples TRBV5-1 to TRBJ2-3, with a tentative D call TRBD2 (5 bases). The CDR3 spans 12 residues. In germline, CDR1 is SGHRS, CDR2 YFSETQ. V was pared by 2 bases and J by 5 bases, with 6 bases between. The CDR3 is CASSFEGDTQYF. The CDR3 DNA reads TGCGCCAGCAGCTTTGAGGGAGATACGCAGTATTTT.

The chain links TRBV9 to TRBJ2-5; TRBD2 aligns across 16 bases. V gave up 3 bases and J gave up 5 bases; unmatched junction bases: 4. Germline values: CDR1 SGDLS, CDR2 YYNGEE. The CDR3 length is 16 residues. The CDR3 loop is CASSGGTSGRGETQYF. The CDR3 nucleotides are TGTGCCAGCAGCGGGGGGACTAGCGGGAGGGGGGAGACCCAGTACTTC. Variable domain in full (rest from reference TRBV9 and TRBJ2-5): DSGVTQTPKHLITATGQRVTLRCSPRSGDLSVYWYQQSLDQGLQFLIQYYNGEERAKGNILERFSAQQFPDLHSELNLSSLELGDSALYFCASSGGTSGRGETQYFGPGTRLLVL.

In this sample, this clonotype turned up many times. The rearrangement joins TRBV5-1 to TRBJ2-7; D gene unclear. The CDR3 runs 14 residues. Germline lookup yields CDR1 SGHRS and CDR2 YFSETQ. V lost 1 base and J 0 bases, leaving 8 bases between the germline ends. CDR3 loop: CASSLRQSSYEQYF. The CDR3 bases are TGCGCCAGCAGCTTGAGGCAGAGCTCCTACGAGCAGTACTTC.

This clonotype occurred a few times. The J gene is TRBJ1-2, the V gene TRBV10-3; D remains ambiguous. Germline assignment: CDR1 ENHRY and CDR2 SYGVKD. This CDR3 is 11 amino acids long. V was pared by 11 bases and J by 7 bases, with 14 bases between. CDR3 amino acids: CASSQESGYTF. CDR3 nucleotide sequence: TGTGCCTCGTCCCAGGAGAGTGGCTACACCTTC.

V gene TRBV4-1 combines with J gene TRBJ1-1; 8 bases map to TRBD1. The length of the CDR3 is 15 residues. The V and J ends lost 1 base and 5 bases, in that order; junction bases with no gene match: 6. The germline CDR1 and CDR2 sequences are MGHRA and YSYEKL. CDR3 nucleotides: TGCGCCAGCAGCCAAGGGGCAGGGGGCAATACTGAAGCTTTCTTT. It codes for CASSQGAGGNTEAFF.

Many counts were recorded for this clonotype. This chain links TRBV15 with TRBJ2-1, with D perhaps matching TRBD1 (5 bases). Trimming removed 5 bases at V and 7 bases at J, with 18 bases between. Germline V lookup: CDR1 LNHNV, CDR2 YYDKDF (reference sequence). There are 15 residues in the CDR3. The CDR3 DNA follows: TGTGCCACCAGCGACGGACCCATAAAGGGGAATGAGCAGTTCTTC. Translating it yields CATSDGPIKGNEQFF.

This clonotype was counted between two and nine times. The genes are TRBV27 and TRBJ1-3, with TRBD1 as a possible D gene (6 bases). The CDR3 runs to 17 residues. The germline CDR1 and CDR2 sequences are MNHEY and SMNVEV (reference sequence). The V end lost 5 bases, the J end lost 3 bases, and 20 bases lay between the germline ends. CDR3: CASSLGQPAEFGNTIYF. The CDR3 nucleotides read TGTGCCAGCAGTCTAGGACAGCCAGCTGAGTTTGGAAACACCATATATTTT.

The chain has TRBV20-1 and TRBJ1-4, with unresolved D. Germline loops: CDR1 DFQATT, CDR2 SNEGSKA (reference sequence). The V end lost 6 bases, the J end lost 5 bases, and 13 bases lay between the germline ends. The CDR3 is 13 residues long. CDR3 DNA sequence: TGCAGTGCCCCCCCAGGCAGAAATGAAAAACTGTTTTTT. Translation: CSAPPGRNEKLFF.

The gene calls are TRBV2 and TRBJ2-2; 9 positions agree with TRBD1. The CDR3 contains 14 residues. V lost 6 bases, J lost 4 bases, and 3 bases stayed unmatched. Germline V gene data show CDR1 as SNHLY and CDR2 as FYNNEI. DNA of the CDR3: TGTGCCAGCAGGAAGGGACAGGGCACCGGGGAGCTGTTTTTT. The encoded protein is CASRKGQGTGELFF.

The V call is TRBV10-1, the J call TRBJ2-2; D gene unclear. The CDR3 sequence is 13 residues long. Trimming removed 6 bases from V and 4 bases from J, with 9 bases in between. The germline CDR1 and CDR2 sequences are WNHNN and SYGVQD (reference sequence). CDR3 region: CASRPGTTGELFF. DNA for the CDR3: TGCGCCAGCAGGCCGGGCACCACCGGGGAGCTGTTTTTT.

This clonotype came up many times. This chain connects TRBV2 to TRBJ1-5; the match to TRBD1 covers 9 bases. V lost 8 bases to trimming and J lost 3 bases; unmatched junction nucleotides: 5. Germline CDR1 SNHLY, CDR2 FYNNEI. This CDR3 has 14 amino acids. The CDR3 DNA follows: TGTGCCAGCGGGACAGGGAATATCAATCAGCCCCAGCATTTT. Protein: CASGTGNINQPQHF.

This clonotype was seen ten or more times. The chain joins TRBV3-1 to TRBJ2-5; D may be TRBD1 or TRBD2 (6 bases each). With 0 bases removed from V and 4 bases from J, the gap between germline ends came to 12 bases. The CDR3 is made up of 15 amino acids. The V gene's germline CDR1 is LGHDT and CDR2 YNNKEL (reference sequence). CDR3 in DNA: TGTGCCAGCAGCCAAGATCCCGGGGGCAGAGAGACCCAGTACTTC. Amino acid sequence: CASSQDPGGRETQYF.

This clonotype was found many times. The rearrangement links TRBV20-1 to TRBJ2-1; D unresolved. V was clipped by 7 bases and J by 6 bases, with 22 bases between them. CDR1 DFQATT and CDR2 SNEGSKA come from the germline V gene (reference sequence). The CDR3 runs 15 residues. As DNA, the CDR3 is TGCAGTGGTTTCCCTCGGGTGCTAGATATCAATGAGCAGTTCTTC. Its translation: CSGFPRVLDINEQFF.

The chain uses TRBV4-1 and TRBJ1-2, with 9 positions matching TRBD1. After removal of 1 base from V and 4 bases from J, the junction contained 4 bases not matched to a gene. Germline-derived CDR1 and CDR2 are MGHRA and YSYEKL. The CDR3 is 15 amino acids. CDR3: CASSQVRTGAYGYTF. The CDR3, as DNA: TGCGCCAGCAGCCAAGTCAGGACAGGGGCCTATGGCTACACCTTC.

The chain has TRBV7-9 and TRBJ1-1; D may be TRBD1 (5 bases). V lost 5 bases and J lost 4, with 11 bases in between. The germline CDR1 and CDR2 sequences are SEHNR and FQNEAQ (reference sequence). The CDR3 has 13 residues. CDR3: CASSRQDTTEAFF. As DNA, the CDR3 is TGTGCCAGCAGCCGCCAGGACACCACTGAAGCTTTCTTT.